This TCR beta chain was sequenced in a study of blood T cell repertoires in COVID-19. In the original analysis: Reference gene primer amplification in the assay estimated nucleated cell counts. Using immunoSEQ multiplex PCR, the repertoire was profiled, and TCRdb retains in-frame clones only, with some absent. For V, J and clone size, that table is used; D and trimming come from the DNA. The sample has around 400,000 clones; approximately 90% are singletons. Germline V gene sequence: CDR1 MNHEY, CDR2 SMNVEV (reference sequence). The V end lost 5 bases, the J end lost 3 bases, and 14 bases lay between the germline ends. This CDR3 is built from 15 residues. Recruits, aged roughly 18 to 90 years, lived in 20 to 30 US areas.

This TCR was recovered from a woman in her late teens or twenties who had been exposed to COVID-19. The chain has TRBV27 and TRBJ1-5; weak D call: TRBD1 (5 bases). Sample: PBMCs or T cells enriched from blood (not recorded which). The CDR3 coding sequence is TGTGCCAGCAGTGGGGGAGGGGCCCACAATCAGCCCCAGCATTTT. Translation: CASSGGGAHNQPQHF.